A single sample is the source of the 29 T cell receptor beta chains below, sequenced in a study of blood T cell repertoires in COVID-19. Sequenced by immunoSEQ multiplex PCR; TCRdb stores in-frame clones only, minus some. The table includes around 150,000 clones, approximately 91% detected once. The specimen was peripheral blood. Receptor source: a man aged 18 to 35 with acute or convalescent COVID-19.

The chain recombines TRBV28 with TRBJ2-3, with a tentative D call TRBD1 (6 bases). This CDR3 has 15 amino acids. Germline CDR1 is MDHEN and CDR2 is SYDVKM. Between the trimmed V and J ends, which lost 5 bases and 2 bases, there was a span of 14 bases. CDR3 coding DNA: TGTGCCAGCAGTCCACCGGACAGAAACACAGATACGCAGTATTTT. It specifies CASSPPDRNTDTQYF.

CDR3 DNA: TGTGCCATCAGTGAGAGCGGGGGGGCCGAGACCCAGTACTTC. This sequence encodes CAISESGGAETQYF. The V gene is TRBV10-3, the J gene TRBJ2-5; the match to TRBD2 covers 10 bases. Germline V gene lookup returns CDR1 ENHRY and CDR2 SYGVKD. V shed 2 bases, J shed 5 bases, and the junction held 2 bases outside the gene matches. This CDR3 is built from 14 residues.

This clone was picked up one time. The chain couples TRBV6-1 to TRBJ1-2; TRBD1 aligns across 7 bases. This CDR3 comprises 17 residues. CDR1 is MNHNS and CDR2 is SASEGT in the germline V gene. The ends lost 2 bases at V and 4 bases at J; junction bases unmatched: 13. For the CDR3, the DNA is TGTGCCAGCAGTGAAACCCCGCCCCTCCCAGGGGGCTATGGCTACACCTTC. This translates into CASSETPPLPGGYGYTF.

V gene TRBV5-1 combines with J gene TRBJ1-1; no firm D call. The germline V gene encodes CDR1 SGHRS and CDR2 YFSETQ. This CDR3 has 13 residues. V shed 4 bases and J shed 2 bases, with 9 bases lying between them. The CDR3 protein is CASSTDYNTEAFF. CDR3 nucleotide sequence: TGCGCCAGCAGCACGGACTATAACACTGAAGCTTTCTTT.

V usage is TRBV6-1 and J usage is TRBJ1-1; D is undetermined. The V gene's germline CDR1 is MNHNS and CDR2 SASEGT. This CDR3 region has 15 residues. Trimming removed 1 base at V and 0 bases at J, with 9 bases between. In DNA form, the CDR3 reads TGTGCCAGCAGTGAAGTAGAGGGCATGAACACTGAAGCTTTCTTT. It encodes CASSEVEGMNTEAFF.

J is TRBJ1-1 and V is TRBV30; D unclear. This CDR3 comprises 14 residues. Trimming left V 0 bases short and J 2 bases short, with 10 bases between. Germline-derived CDR1 and CDR2 are GTSNPN and SVGIG (reference sequence). In nucleotides, the CDR3 is TGTGCCTGGAGTGTATTACGGAGAAACACTGAAGCTTTCTTT. Amino acid sequence: CAWSVLRRNTEAFF. The full variable domain, in which reference TRBV30 and TRBJ1-1 provide the parts outside the CDR3, is SQTIHQWPATLVQPVGSPLSLECTVEGTSNPNLYWYRQAAGRGLQLLFYSVGIGQISSEVPQNLSASRPQDRQFILSSKKLLLSDSGFYLCAWSVLRRNTEAFFGQGTRLTVV.

The CDR3 DNA follows: TGTGCCACCAGTGATAGCCCCAACAATGAGCAGTTCTTC. As protein: CATSDSPNNEQFF. V usage is TRBV24-1 and J usage is TRBJ2-1; D is undetermined. The CDR3 is 13 amino acids. CDR1 is KGHDR, CDR2 SFDVKD, per germline. Trimming removed 3 bases at V and 5 bases at J, with 7 bases between.

The chain combines TRBV6-6 with TRBJ2-7, with 11 bases matching TRBD1. The germline gives CDR1 MNHNY, CDR2 SVGAGI (reference sequence). The CDR3 sequence is 14 residues long. The V segment lost 4 bases and the J segment 3 bases; nucleotides outside the gene matches: 2. Here the CDR3 reads CASSSGTGGYEQYF. The DNA for the CDR3 is TGTGCCAGCAGTTCCGGGACAGGGGGCTACGAGCAGTACTTC.

This clone was seen a single time. The CDR3: CASKVKGKTEAFF. The CDR3 DNA is TGTGCCAGTAAGGTGAAGGGGAAAACTGAAGCTTTCTTT. The rearrangement uses TRBV19 and TRBJ1-1, with D perhaps matching TRBD1 (5 bases). This CDR3 spans 13 amino acids. The germline V and J ends were trimmed by 7 bases and 5 bases, with 14 bases remaining between them. The germline V gene has CDR1 LNHDA and CDR2 SQIVND (reference sequence).

This clone was detected a few times. V is TRBV4-1 and J is TRBJ2-7, with 7 positions matching TRBD2. Germline loops: CDR1 MGHRA, CDR2 YSYEKL. The CDR3 runs to 16 residues. The junction had 7 bases not matched to a gene; V was cut back by 1 base and J by 1 base. The CDR3 bases are TGCGCCAGCAGCCAAGCAGTGACTAGCCAATCCTACGAGCAGTACTTC. Protein sequence: CASSQAVTSQSYEQYF.

The J gene is TRBJ2-7, the V gene TRBV6-2 or TRBV6-3; 8 bases are shared with TRBD2. Germline values: CDR1 MNHEY, CDR2 SVGEGT. There are 12 residues in the CDR3. The DNA for the CDR3 is TGTGCCAGCAGTTACTCCGGGACTAGTGTAATCGTC. Its protein is CASSYSGTSVIV.

V and J are TRBV24-1 and TRBJ2-1; D perhaps matches TRBD2 (6 bases). The V gene's germline CDR1 is KGHDR and CDR2 SFDVKD. With 8 bases removed from V and 5 bases from J, the gap between germline ends came to 15 bases. CDR3 length equals 14 residues. Written as DNA, the CDR3 is TGTGCCACCAACTCCGGACGGACTAACAATGAGCAGTTCTTC. Protein product: CATNSGRTNNEQFF.

The J gene is TRBJ1-2, the V gene TRBV7-9; weak D call: TRBD1 (5 bases). The germline V and J ends were trimmed by 5 bases and 0 bases, with 16 bases remaining between them. Germline CDR1 is SEHNR and CDR2 is FQNEAQ (reference sequence). This CDR3 region has 16 residues. The CDR3 loop reads CASSLVTGLANYGYTF. The DNA for the CDR3 is TGTGCCAGCAGCCTAGTCACAGGACTAGCTAACTATGGCTACACCTTC.

This chain joins TRBV4-1 and TRBJ1-4; tentative D call: TRBD1 (5 bases). Germline V CDR1 and CDR2: MGHRA, YSYEKL. Trimming took 0 bases from V and 8 from J, leaving 10 bases between them. The CDR3 runs 14 residues. CDR3 in DNA: TGCGCCAGCAGCCAAGATGGGGCGGAGGAAAAACTGTTTTTT. It translates to CASSQDGAEEKLFF.

This clone was detected once. V is TRBV5-1 and J is TRBJ1-1; TRBD1 might be the D (5 bases). V was pared by 5 bases and J by 2 bases, with 13 bases between. CDR3 size: 14 residues. Germline CDR1 and CDR2: SGHRS and YFSETQ. CDR3 sequence (DNA): TGCGCCAGCAGTATCGACAGACCAAACACTGAAGCTTTCTTT. It codes for CASSIDRPNTEAFF.

The rearrangement uses TRBV19 and TRBJ1-5; no firm D call. The CDR3 is 12 residues long. CDR1 and CDR2 (germline): LNHDA, SQIVND (reference sequence). V dropped 11 bases and J dropped 5 bases, with 13 bases sitting between them. The DNA of the CDR3 is TGTGCCTCTCAAGTAGCGGATCAGCCCCAGCATTTT. Protein sequence: CASQVADQPQHF.

The chain combines TRBV19 with TRBJ2-1; 13 positions match TRBD2. Losses at the gene ends were 9 bases for V and 6 bases for J; bases not matched to a gene: 11. Germline CDR1 and CDR2: LNHDA and SQIVND (reference sequence). The CDR3 is made up of 16 amino acids. The CDR3 coding sequence is TGTGCCAGCGCCCACCCCTGGACTAGCGGGAGCAATGAGCAGTTCTTC. Protein: CASAHPWTSGSNEQFF.

This chain uses TRBV5-1 with TRBJ2-4, with TRBD1 matching 10 bases. Per the germline V gene, CDR1 is SGHRS and CDR2 is YFSETQ. The V gene end was trimmed by 0 bases and the J gene end by 7 bases; junction bases not matched to a gene: 1. The CDR3 loop spans 14 amino acids. CDR3 residues: CASSLEGQGNIQYF. In DNA, the CDR3 is TGCGCCAGCAGCTTGGAGGGACAGGGGAACATTCAGTACTTC.

The chain combines TRBV30 with TRBJ2-3, with 7 bases matching TRBD2. This CDR3 has 12 residues. V was pared by 4 bases and J by 5 bases, with 3 bases of the junction left unmatched. Germline lookup yields CDR1 GTSNPN and CDR2 SVGIG (reference sequence). This chain's CDR3 is CAWTGGGDTQYF. The CDR3 region has the DNA TGTGCCTGGACGGGAGGAGGAGATACGCAGTATTTT.

This clone has only a few counts. The chain uses TRBV12-3 or TRBV12-4 and TRBJ1-1; D not resolved. The length of the CDR3 is 12 residues. V lost 0 bases and J lost 11, with 10 bases in between. As DNA, the CDR3 is TGTGCCAGCAGTTTAGCCCGACTATCCGCTTTCTTT. The encoded protein is CASSLARLSAFF.

The V call is TRBV6-1, the J call TRBJ2-5, with a possible D match to TRBD1 (6 bases). This CDR3 is built from 13 residues. Germline lookup yields CDR1 MNHNS and CDR2 SASEGT. Trimming cost V 3 bases and J 3 bases, with 8 bases left between them. This CDR3 reads CASSENREETQYF. The CDR3 coding sequence is TGTGCCAGCAGTGAGAACAGGGAAGAGACCCAGTACTTC.

This clone was observed a few times. The chain uses TRBV27 and TRBJ2-3; possibly TRBD2 for D (6 bases). V lost 6 bases and J lost 1, with 17 bases in between. Germline CDR1 is MNHEY and CDR2 is SMNVEV (reference sequence). This CDR3 is built from 16 residues. The CDR3 loop is CASRFPGVGGTDTQYF. CDR3 DNA: TGTGCCAGCAGGTTCCCGGGGGTCGGGGGCACAGATACGCAGTATTTT.

This clone has just one count. The chain employs TRBV12-5 and TRBJ1-5, with TRBD1 as a possible D gene (6 bases). The germline V and J ends were trimmed by 4 bases and 0 bases, with 22 bases remaining between them. Germline CDR1 LGHNT, CDR2 FRNRAP. The CDR3 length is 19 residues. Here the CDR3 DNA reads TGTGCTAGTGGTTCTACAGGGAACAGAGGATCGGTTAGCAATCAGCCCCAGCATTTT. Translation: CASGSTGNRGSVSNQPQHF.

This sequence joins TRBV7-6 and TRBJ2-1; weak D call: TRBD2 (6 bases). This CDR3 contains 15 residues. Trimming stripped 4 bases from V and 4 bases from J, with 14 bases between. The V gene's germline CDR1 is SGHVS and CDR2 FNYEAQ. The DNA of the CDR3 is TGTGCCAGCAGCTCCCGACTAGAACTATACAATGAGCAGTTCTTC. It specifies CASSSRLELYNEQFF.

The chain recombines TRBV4-2 with TRBJ2-7; the match to TRBD2 covers 9 bases. This CDR3 has 16 residues. Per germline, CDR1 LGHNA and CDR2 YNFKEQ. V gave up 4 bases and J gave up 5 bases; unmatched junction bases: 12. CDR3 in amino acids: CASSPTLIAGAHEQYF. The CDR3 region has the DNA TGTGCCAGCAGCCCGACTCTAATAGCGGGAGCTCACGAGCAGTACTTC.

This clone was observed a few times. This rearrangement joins TRBV5-1 to TRBJ2-1; 13 positions agree with TRBD2. This CDR3 is 17 amino acids long. V lost 5 bases and J lost 2; bases outside the gene matches: 7. Germline lookup yields CDR1 SGHRS and CDR2 YFSETQ. This CDR3 is CASRGGTSGNTYNEQFF. The CDR3 coding sequence is TGCGCCAGCAGGGGGGGGACTAGCGGGAATACCTACAATGAGCAGTTCTTC.

The gene calls are TRBV11-2 and TRBJ1-6; D perhaps matches TRBD1 (5 bases). This CDR3 region has 14 residues. Trimming shortened V by 3 bases and J by 7 bases, and 10 bases separated the two germline ends. Germline V gene sequence: CDR1 SGHAT, CDR2 FQNNGV. The CDR3 spells CASSFGGDNSPLHF. CDR3 coding DNA: TGTGCCAGCAGCTTTGGAGGGGACAATTCACCCCTCCACTTT.

The CDR3 region is CASSARAGGQETQYF. CDR3 nucleotide sequence: TGTGCCAGCAGCGCTAGAGCGGGGGGACAAGAGACCCAGTACTTC. The chain links TRBV9 to TRBJ2-5; the match to TRBD2 covers 9 bases. Losses at the gene ends were 3 bases for V and 2 bases for J; bases not matched to a gene: 5. Germline V CDR1 and CDR2: SGDLS, YYNGEE. CDR3 length: 15 amino acids.

CDR3 amino acids: CASSLAGIPNEQYF. DNA of the CDR3: TGTGCCAGCAGCTTGGCAGGGATCCCTAACGAGCAGTACTTC. V and J are TRBV5-4 and TRBJ2-7; tentative D call: TRBD1 (5 bases). Germline V lookup: CDR1 SGHNT, CDR2 YYREEE (reference sequence). The germline V and J ends were trimmed by 0 bases and 5 bases, with 12 bases remaining between them. The CDR3 sequence is 14 residues long.